The next 10 T cell receptor beta chains were all read from a single sample in a study of human T cells and chemical hapten exposure. TCRdb processed the RACE reads anew with MiXCR; each CDR3 protein has one entry. The repertoire has 300,000 to 450,000 distinct CDR3 sequences, approximately 5.1% of them found once; the top ten carry just over 2.5%. Time point denoted: pre-sensitization, week 0. Stated treatment: therapeutic diphenylcyclopropenone sensitization with weekly scalp DPC. Sequencing used whole blood, obtained in connection with sensitization to the hapten diphenylcyclopropenone (DPC). The receptor source for this set is a woman between 50 and 59 years old with alopecia areata. Some clones in this sample may be carry-over from other donors' samples.

This rearrangement joins TRBV5-1 to TRBJ1-1, with no clear D. Trimming shortened V by 1 base and J by 1 base, and 11 bases separated the two germline ends. The CDR3 spans 15 residues. CDR1 is SGHRS, CDR2 YFSETQ, per germline. The CDR3: CASSLLGFPNTEAFF. DNA of the CDR3: TGCGCCAGCAGCTTGTTAGGTTTCCCGAACACTGAAGCTTTCTTT.

This clonotype occurred many times. V usage is TRBV7-2 and J usage is TRBJ2-7; the D gene could be TRBD1 or TRBD2 (5 bases each). The V end was cut by 11 bases, the J end by 6 bases, with 14 bases between. From germline, CDR1 is SGHTA and CDR2 FQGNSA. The CDR3 consists of 11 residues. The CDR3, as DNA: TGTGCCCGGGGCGCCGATAGCGAGCAGTACTTC. It is translated as CARGADSEQYF.

Worth noting for this clonotype: This may arise from a read error, as a much more abundant clone is one base away. The chain has TRBV9 and TRBJ2-2; D gene ambiguous. The CDR3 extends over 15 amino acids. Germline V gives CDR1 SGDLS, CDR2 YYNGEE. V was trimmed by 0 bases and J by 6 bases, leaving 12 bases between them. The CDR3 DNA sequence: TGTGCCAGCAGCGTAGCTCCAGTGGGGTCCGGGGAGCTGTTTTTT. Its protein product is CASSVAPVGSGELFF.

This clonotype was picked up many times. This chain uses TRBV2 with TRBJ2-5; perhaps TRBD2 as D (6 bases). The germline gives CDR1 SNHLY, CDR2 FYNNEI. The V end lost 0 bases, the J end lost 5 bases, and 13 bases lay between the germline ends. CDR3 length equals 15 residues. CDR3 sequence: CASSEAGGSFETQYF. Written as DNA, the CDR3 is TGTGCCAGCAGTGAAGCGGGAGGAAGTTTTGAGACCCAGTACTTC.

This clonotype was counted ten times or more. V and J are TRBV12-3 or TRBV12-4 and TRBJ2-1; 7 bases map to TRBD2. The V and J ends lost 7 bases and 3 bases, in that order; junction bases with no gene match: 9. The CDR3 extends over 15 amino acids. DNA of the CDR3: TGTGCCAGCACCTCGGGGGAGGGAAGCTACAATGAGCAGTTCTTC. It yields the protein CASTSGEGSYNEQFF.

This clonotype was observed at least ten times. Its ends do not fully match the called genes, so a read error is possible. The rearrangement uses TRBV14 and TRBJ2-1; 16 bases agree with TRBD2. The germline V gene encodes CDR1 SGHDN and CDR2 FVKESK. CDR3 size: 15 residues. The CDR3 reads CASSPGTSGRDEKFF. CDR3 DNA sequence: TGTGCCAGCAGCCCAGGGACTAGCGGGAGGGATGAGAAGTTCTTC.

This clonotype was observed a handful of times. The J gene is TRBJ1-2, the V gene TRBV15; D is undetermined. Germline V gives CDR1 LNHNV, CDR2 YYDKDF (reference sequence). The V and J ends lost 0 bases and 4 bases respectively, with 12 bases between them. The CDR3 is 15 residues long. The CDR3 DNA reads TGTGCCACCAGCAGAGATAAGCAGGAGATCTATGGCTACACCTTC. Translated, it gives CATSRDKQEIYGYTF.

Many counts were recorded for this clonotype. The V gene is TRBV10-3, the J gene TRBJ1-5; the match to TRBD1 covers 9 bases. Germline V gene sequence: CDR1 ENHRY, CDR2 SYGVKD. The CDR3 length is 15 residues. The trim removed 4 bases at V and 1 base at J, leaving 2 bases unmatched. For the CDR3, the DNA is TGTGCCATCAGTGCTGGACAGGGGAGCAATCAGCCCCAGCATTTT. This codes for CAISAGQGSNQPQHF.

The chain recombines TRBV20-1 with TRBJ2-1; D remains unclear. This CDR3 has 12 residues. V was shortened by 3 bases and J by 4 bases, with 7 bases between the two germline ends. Germline lookup yields CDR1 DFQATT and CDR2 SNEGSKA (reference sequence). CDR3 DNA sequence: TGCAGTGCTAGGAATAGATACAATGAGCAGTTCTTC. Translation gives CSARNRYNEQFF.

This clonotype showed up just a few times. The chain couples TRBV12-3 or TRBV12-4 to TRBJ2-7, with D hard to call. Trimming took off 7 bases at V and 0 bases at J, with 13 bases between the two ends. The CDR3 extends over 14 amino acids. The CDR3 DNA reads as TGTGCCAGCACCCCCGGTCCATACTCCTACGAGCAGTACTTC. The encoded protein is CASTPGPYSYEQYF.